This is a list of T cell receptor beta chains from one sample in a study of T cell clusters in autoimmune cytopenias. TCRdb reprocessed the multiplex PCR reads and keeps a single row for each CDR3 protein, giving no DNA. The sample shows approximately 3,000 distinct CDR3 sequences, and 37% sits with its ten largest clones. The sample consisted of peripheral blood. The origin of the receptors is a human donor with an autoimmune cytopenia, with autoimmune hepatitis or in good health (not recorded which). Each CDR3 is given with its conserved first and last residue. Each record gives: clone size, J gene, V gene, CDR3 protein. Some rows mark clone size as missing; the rest say once, few, many or name a class of expanded clone.

>NA|TRBJ1-6|TRBV6-4
CASRPEGTIGSPLHF
>NA|TRBJ2-5|TRBV4-1
CASSQDLSGGGETQYF
>NA|TRBJ2-6|TRBV6-1
CASSYLPAGILGGANVLTF
>medium-sized|TRBJ2-2|TRBV5-8
CASRFTGTVNTGELFF
>NA|TRBJ1-5|TRBV12-3/TRBV12-4
CASSFVGVNQPQHF
>medium-sized|TRBJ2-3|TRBV27
CASSLWGEATDTQYF
>NA|TRBJ2-5|TRBV28
CASQPSGRAAETQYF
>medium-sized|TRBJ1-3|TRBV12-3/TRBV12-4
CASSFFVQGARLSGNTIYF
>medium-sized|TRBJ1-6|TRBV19
CASSMSDSAFYNSPLHF
>medium-sized|TRBJ2-1|TRBV20-1
CSARWHNEQFF
>medium-sized|TRBJ2-3|TRBV28
CASRTMGDRGTDTQYF
>NA|TRBJ2-1|TRBV24-1
CATSEGPYNEQFF
>NA|TRBJ2-3|TRBV28
CASSPGNTQYF
>NA|TRBJ1-4|TRBV27
CASSQLPGQTNEKLFF
>medium-sized|TRBJ1-5|TRBV6-5
CASRSKDRGAQPQHF
>NA|TRBJ1-1|TRBV10-3
CAISNRGGATEAFF
>medium-sized|TRBJ1-2|TRBV12-3/TRBV12-4
CASTPWDTGGVYGYTF
>medium-sized|TRBJ2-7|TRBV7-9
CASSRGGSHSYEQYF
>NA|TRBJ2-3|TRBV7-9
CASSSHRDTQYF
>NA|TRBJ2-1|TRBV6-2/TRBV6-3
CASQWGGAYNEQFF
>NA|TRBJ2-7|TRBV5-4
CASSFTRLAATEQYF
>NA|TRBJ2-5|TRBV20-1
CSARDPPASGGWNEQYF
>NA|TRBJ1-6|TRBV9
CASSVAAGNSPLHF
>medium-sized|TRBJ2-3|TRBV20-1
CSAQVPFLAERDTQYF
>medium-sized|TRBJ1-1|TRBV19
CASRTDRVHTEAFF
>NA|TRBJ1-1|TRBV20-1
CSARQGGYTEAFF
>medium-sized|TRBJ1-3|TRBV7-9
CASRDVDLSGNTIYF
>NA|TRBJ2-5|TRBV15
CATSRRTSGRGETQYF
>NA|TRBJ2-1|TRBV11-2
CASSLSMLAGPSYNEQFF
>medium-sized|TRBJ2-2|TRBV6-5
CASSYSMSTGELFF
>medium-sized|TRBJ1-1|TRBV19
CASSPQGARGTEAFF
>medium-sized|TRBJ2-1|TRBV6-5
CASSVVPRYEQFF
>NA|TRBJ2-1|TRBV5-4
CASSSQGAYNEQFF
>NA|TRBJ2-5|TRBV7-9
CASRIRREGQETQYF
>NA|TRBJ2-1|TRBV27
CASRPGSLYNEQFF
>medium-sized|TRBJ1-6|TRBV19
CASTQGSSYNSPLHF
>medium-sized|TRBJ1-4|TRBV6-5
CASSYARSDDTPSINEKLFF
>medium-sized|TRBJ1-1|TRBV7-9
CASTTDRREAFF
>medium-sized|TRBJ2-7|TRBV7-2
CASSDDRGGVDEQYF
>NA|TRBJ2-3|TRBV19
CASSILAGGTDTQYF
>medium-sized|TRBJ1-4|TRBV19
CASSIHRGEKLFF
>NA|TRBJ1-2|TRBV30
CAWGDSHLNYGYTF